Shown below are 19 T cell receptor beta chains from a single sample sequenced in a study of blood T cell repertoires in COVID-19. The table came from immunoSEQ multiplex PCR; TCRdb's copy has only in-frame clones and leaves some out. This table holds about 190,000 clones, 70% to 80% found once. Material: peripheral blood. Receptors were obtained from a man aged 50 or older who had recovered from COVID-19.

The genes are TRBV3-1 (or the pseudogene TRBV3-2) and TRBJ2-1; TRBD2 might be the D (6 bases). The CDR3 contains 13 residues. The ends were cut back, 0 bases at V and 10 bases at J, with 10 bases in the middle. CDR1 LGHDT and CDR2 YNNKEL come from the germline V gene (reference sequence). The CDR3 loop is CASSQDARGEQFF. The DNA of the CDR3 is TGTGCCAGCAGCCAAGATGCCCGGGGGGAGCAGTTCTTC.

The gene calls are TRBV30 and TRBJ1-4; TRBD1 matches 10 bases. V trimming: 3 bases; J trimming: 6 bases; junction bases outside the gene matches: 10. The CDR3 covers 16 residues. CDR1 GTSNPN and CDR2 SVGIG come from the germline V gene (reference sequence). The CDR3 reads CAWRVKSGTGDEKLFF. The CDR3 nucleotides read TGTGCCTGGAGGGTAAAATCCGGGACAGGGGATGAAAAACTGTTTTTT.

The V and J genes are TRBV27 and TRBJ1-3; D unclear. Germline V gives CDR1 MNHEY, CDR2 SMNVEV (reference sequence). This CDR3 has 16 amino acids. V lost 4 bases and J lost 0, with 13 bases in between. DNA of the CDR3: TGTGCCAGCAGTTATAACAGTAGATCCTCTGGAAACACCATATATTTT. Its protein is CASSYNSRSSGNTIYF.

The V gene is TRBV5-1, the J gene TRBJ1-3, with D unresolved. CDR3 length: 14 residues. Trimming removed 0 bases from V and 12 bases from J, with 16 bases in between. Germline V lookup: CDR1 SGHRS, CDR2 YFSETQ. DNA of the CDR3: TGCGCCAGCAGCTTGGGATCTGGCAGTTTCCGCATATATTTT. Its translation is CASSLGSGSFRIYF.

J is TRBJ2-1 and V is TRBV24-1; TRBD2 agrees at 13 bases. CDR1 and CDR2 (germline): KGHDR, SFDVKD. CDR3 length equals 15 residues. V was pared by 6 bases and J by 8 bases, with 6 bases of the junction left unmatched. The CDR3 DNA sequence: TGTGCCACCAGTCACGGGACTAGCGGGAACTATGAGCAGTTCTTC. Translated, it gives CATSHGTSGNYEQFF.

This chain's CDR3 is CASSPVAGWSSYEQYF. The CDR3 nucleotides read TGTGCCAGCAGTCCAGTGGCCGGTTGGAGCTCCTACGAGCAGTACTTC. The J gene is TRBJ2-7, the V gene TRBV27; D gene ambiguous. The CDR3 length is 16 residues. The V and J ends lost 5 bases and 0 bases respectively, with 17 bases between them. Germline assignment: CDR1 MNHEY and CDR2 SMNVEV (reference sequence).

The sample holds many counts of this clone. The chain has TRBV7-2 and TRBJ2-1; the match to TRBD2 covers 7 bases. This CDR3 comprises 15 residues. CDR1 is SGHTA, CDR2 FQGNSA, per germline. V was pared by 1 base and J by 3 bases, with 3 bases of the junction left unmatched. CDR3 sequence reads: CASSLDASGYNEQFF. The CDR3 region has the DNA TGTGCCAGCAGCTTAGATGCTAGCGGCTACAATGAGCAGTTCTTC.

This CDR3 reads CASSLSLQGPEQYF. The CDR3 bases are TGCGCCAGCAGCTTGTCCTTACAGGGGCCCGAGCAGTACTTC. The rearrangement joins TRBV5-1 to TRBJ2-7; 7 nucleotides agree with TRBD1. Germline trimming cut 1 base from V and 6 bases from J; bases unmatched to any gene: 7. Germline values: CDR1 SGHRS, CDR2 YFSETQ. The CDR3 loop spans 14 amino acids.

The DNA for the CDR3 is TGTGCCAGCAGCCCCTTTGCGCTAGCGGAAGAGACCCAGTACTTC. Translated: CASSPFALAEETQYF. The chain couples TRBV6-5 to TRBJ2-5, with TRBD2 identical over 7 bases. J gave up 3 bases and V 6 bases, and 10 bases lay outside the gene matches. CDR1 and CDR2 (germline): MNHEY, SVGAGI. CDR3 length: 15 residues.

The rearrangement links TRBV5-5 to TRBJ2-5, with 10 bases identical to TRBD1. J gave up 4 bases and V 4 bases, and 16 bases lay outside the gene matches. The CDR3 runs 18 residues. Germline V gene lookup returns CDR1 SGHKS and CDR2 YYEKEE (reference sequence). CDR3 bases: TGTGCCAGCAGCCGGATGACTCCGGGACAGGGGTACTTAGAGACCCAGTACTTC. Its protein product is CASSRMTPGQGYLETQYF.

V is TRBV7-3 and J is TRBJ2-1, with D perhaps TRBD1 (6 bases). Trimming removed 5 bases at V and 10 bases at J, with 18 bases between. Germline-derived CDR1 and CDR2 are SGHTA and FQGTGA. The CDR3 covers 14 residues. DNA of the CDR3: TGTGCCAGCAGCCCGCAATTGGGGGCAGGGGAGCAGTTCTTC. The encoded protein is CASSPQLGAGEQFF. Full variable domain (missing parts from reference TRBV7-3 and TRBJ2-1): GAGVSQTPSNKVTEKGKYVELRCDPISGHTALYWYRQSLGQGPEFLIYFQGTGAADDSGLPNDRFFAVRPEGSVSTLKIQRTERGDSAVYLCASSPQLGAGEQFFGPGTRLTVL.

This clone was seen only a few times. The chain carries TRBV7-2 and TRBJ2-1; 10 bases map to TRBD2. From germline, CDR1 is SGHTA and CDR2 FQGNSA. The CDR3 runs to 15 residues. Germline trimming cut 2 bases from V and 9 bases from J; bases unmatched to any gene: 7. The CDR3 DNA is TGTGCCAGCAGCTTATCTAGCGGGAGTACCACTGAGCAGTTCTTC. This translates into CASSLSSGSTTEQFF.

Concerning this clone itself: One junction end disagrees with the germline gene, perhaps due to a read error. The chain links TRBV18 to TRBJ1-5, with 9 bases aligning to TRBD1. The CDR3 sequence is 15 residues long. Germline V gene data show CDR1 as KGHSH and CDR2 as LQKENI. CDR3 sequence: CASSPQGAGNQPQHF. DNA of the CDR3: TGTGCCAGCTCCCCACAGGGGGCCGGCAATCAGCCCCAGCATTTT.

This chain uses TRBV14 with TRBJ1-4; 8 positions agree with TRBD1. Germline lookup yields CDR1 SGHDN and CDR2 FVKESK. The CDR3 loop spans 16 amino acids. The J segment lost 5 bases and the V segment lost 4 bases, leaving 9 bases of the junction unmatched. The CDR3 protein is CASSLWTGQTNEKLFF. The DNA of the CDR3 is TGTGCCAGCAGCCTTTGGACAGGGCAAACGAATGAAAAACTGTTTTTT. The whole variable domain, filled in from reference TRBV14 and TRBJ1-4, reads EAGVTQFPSHSVIEKGQTVTLRCDPISGHDNLYWYRRVMGKEIKFLLHFVKESKQDESGMPNNRFLAERTGGTYSTLKVQPAELEDSGVYFCASSLWTGQTNEKLFFGSGTQLSVL.

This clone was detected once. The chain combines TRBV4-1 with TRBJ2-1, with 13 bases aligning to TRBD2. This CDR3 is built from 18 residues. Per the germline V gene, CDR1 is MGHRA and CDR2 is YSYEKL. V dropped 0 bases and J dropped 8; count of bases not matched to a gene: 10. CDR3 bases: TGCGCCAGCAGCCAAGAGGTCTCCGGGACTAGCGGGGATGATGAGCAGTTCTTC. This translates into CASSQEVSGTSGDDEQFF.

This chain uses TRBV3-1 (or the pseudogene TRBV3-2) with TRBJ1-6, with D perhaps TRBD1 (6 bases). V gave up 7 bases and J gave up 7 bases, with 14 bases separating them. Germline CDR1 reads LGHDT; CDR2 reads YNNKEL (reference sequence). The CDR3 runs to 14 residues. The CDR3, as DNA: TGTGCCAGCAATAACAGGGCTGTGAATTCACCCCTCCACTTT. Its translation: CASNNRAVNSPLHF.

The CDR3 is CASSARRTGGTEAFF. The CDR3 DNA reads as TGTGCCAGCAGCGCCCGTCGGACAGGGGGCACTGAAGCTTTCTTT. This chain links TRBV7-8 with TRBJ1-1, with 10 bases fitting TRBD1. The CDR3 is 15 amino acids. The V gene's germline CDR1 is SGHVS and CDR2 FQNEAQ. Unmatched junction bases numbered 7, after V lost 5 bases and J lost 4 bases.

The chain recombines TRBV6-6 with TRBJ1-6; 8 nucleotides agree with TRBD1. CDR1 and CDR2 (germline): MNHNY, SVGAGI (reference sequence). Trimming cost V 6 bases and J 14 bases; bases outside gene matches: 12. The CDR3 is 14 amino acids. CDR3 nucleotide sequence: TGTGCCAGCAGAATTGGACAGGGACCTCTTTCCCTCCACTTT. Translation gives CASRIGQGPLSLHF.

CDR3 residues: CASRPDSGRDTQYF. DNA of the CDR3: TGTGCCAGCAGGCCCGACAGCGGGAGAGATACGCAGTATTTT. The chain carries TRBV6-5 and TRBJ2-3; 8 nucleotides align to TRBD2. CDR3 size: 14 residues. Losses at the gene ends were 6 bases for V and 5 bases for J; bases not matched to a gene: 7. Looked up from germline, CDR1 is MNHEY and CDR2 is SVGAGI.